This TCR beta chain came from a study of a mutant IDH1 vaccine in newly diagnosed glioma. Time point of the sample: baseline, week 1 (first vaccination visit). Sample treatment: pre-vaccination baseline after standard-of-care therapy. Sequencing was performed with immunoSEQ multiplex PCR; in TCRdb, only in-frame clones are kept and a portion is missing. The table shows 85,000 to 100,000 clones, with under 90% occurring only once. Looked up from germline, CDR1 is SGHRS and CDR2 is YFSETQ. The CDR3 has 14 residues. V shed 5 bases and J shed 2 bases, with 12 bases lying between them. The specimen was PBMCs, collected from a glioma patient treated with radiotherapy, temozolomide or both. The V gene is TRBV5-1, the J gene TRBJ2-3; D is undetermined. This sequence was found in a woman aged 45-65 years with glioma. The CDR3 protein is CASRVEDNTDTQYF. DNA for the CDR3: TGCGCCAGCAGAGTGGAAGACAACACAGATACGCAGTATTTT.